The rows below give T cell receptor beta chains drawn from one sample of a study of blood T cell repertoires in COVID-19. Clones were sequenced by immunoSEQ multiplex PCR, and TCRdb holds only the in-frame ones, with some missing. Of some 54,000 clones in the sample, about nine tenths were seen once. The specimen sequenced was peripheral blood. The receptors were sampled from a man aged 55 to 69 with acute or convalescent COVID-19. The CDR3 runs from the conserved cysteine through the conserved F or W. D genes are given only for firm matches. Expanded clones are given a class, and other clones once, few, many or no size at all.

CASSSLAYAGTYEQYF,TGTGCCAGCAGCTCCCTAGCCTACGCAGGCACCTACGAGCAGTACTTC,-,TRBJ2-7,TRBV7-2,-
CASSPGQGVDQPQHF,TGCGCCAGCAGTCCTGGGCAGGGGGTAGATCAGCCCCAGCATTTT,-,TRBJ1-5,TRBV4-1,TRBD1
CASSSQNYGYTF,TGTGCCAGCAGTTCTCAGAACTATGGCTACACCTTC,-,TRBJ1-2,TRBV28,-
CASSPRTGQGNEQFF,TGTGCCAGCAGCCCCCGGACAGGGCAAGGGAATGAGCAGTTCTTC,-,TRBJ2-1,TRBV11-2,TRBD1
CAWSTGQGASNQPQHF,TGTGCCTGGAGTACCGGACAGGGGGCGAGCAATCAGCCCCAGCATTTT,few,TRBJ1-5,TRBV30,TRBD1
CASSTNVAGGSYNEQFF,TGTGCCAGCAGCACCAACGTAGCGGGAGGGTCCTACAATGAGCAGTTCTTC,-,TRBJ2-1,TRBV11-2,TRBD2
CASRPSGSSDTQYF,TGTGCCAGTAGGCCTAGCGGGAGCTCAGATACGCAGTATTTT,-,TRBJ2-3,TRBV19,TRBD2
CASSWGQGDADEQYF,TGTGCCAGCAGCTGGGGACAGGGAGATGCGGACGAGCAGTACTTC,-,TRBJ2-7,TRBV7-2,TRBD1
CASSHRGARGYGYTF,TGTGCCAGCAGCCACCGGGGGGCGCGGGGCTATGGCTACACCTTC,-,TRBJ1-2,TRBV3-1/TRBV3-2,-
CASSLSGRTDTQYF,TGTGCCAGCAGCTTAAGCGGGAGAACAGATACGCAGTATTTT,once,TRBJ2-3,TRBV7-2,TRBD2
CASSLGEIGELFF,TGTGCTAGCAGCTTAGGAGAGATCGGGGAGCTGTTTTTT,-,TRBJ2-2,TRBV7-7,-
CSASDGVPGEDEQFF,TGCAGTGCTAGTGACGGGGTCCCGGGGGAGGATGAGCAGTTCTTC,-,TRBJ2-1,TRBV20-1,-
CASSLVTGRLNYGYTF,TGTGCCAGCAGCTTGGTTACGGGTCGCCTTAACTATGGCTACACCTTC,few,TRBJ1-2,TRBV28,-
CASSDSIWIGGDTGELFF,TGTGCCAGCAGTGATTCAATTTGGATAGGGGGAGATACCGGGGAGCTGTTTTTT,-,TRBJ2-2,TRBV2,-
CASSPDRGYNEQFF,TGTGCCAGCAGCCCGGACAGGGGGTACAATGAGCAGTTCTTC,-,TRBJ2-1,TRBV5-6,TRBD1
CASSLGQGGPVEQYF,TGTGCCAGCAGCTTGGGACAGGGGGGACCAGTCGAGCAGTACTTC,-,TRBJ2-7,TRBV5-4,TRBD1
CASSLAGGTQHF,TGTGCCAGCAGCCTGGCGGGAGGGACCCAGCATTTT,-,TRBJ1-5,TRBV6-5,-
CASSLYNTEAFF,TGTGCCAGCAGCTTATATAACACTGAAGCTTTCTTT,-,TRBJ1-1,TRBV7-2,-
CASSQRELTGGQETQYF,TGTGCCAGCAGTCAACGCGAGTTGACAGGGGGGCAAGAGACCCAGTACTTC,-,TRBJ2-5,TRBV6-2/TRBV6-3,TRBD1
CASSQVRTGELFF,TGTGCCAGCAGCCAAGTGAGGACCGGGGAGCTGTTTTTT,-,TRBJ2-2,TRBV14,-
CASSPVAGPNIQYF,TGTGCCAGCAGCCCGGTGGCGGGACCTAACATTCAGTACTTC,-,TRBJ2-4,TRBV3-1/TRBV3-2,-
CASSQGFNRGRYEQYF,TGCGCCAGCAGCCAAGGGTTTAACAGGGGTCGGTACGAGCAGTACTTC,-,TRBJ2-7,TRBV4-1,TRBD1
CASSRTGNQPQHF,TGTGCCAGCAGCCGGACAGGGAATCAGCCCCAGCATTTT,-,TRBJ1-5,TRBV13,TRBD1
CASSLNGDRMNTEAFF,TGTGCCAGCAGCTTAAATGGGGACAGAATGAACACTGAAGCTTTCTTT,-,TRBJ1-1,TRBV7-3,TRBD1
CASSLGFRDYNEQFF,TGTGCCAGCAGTTTAGGTTTCAGGGATTACAATGAGCAGTTCTTC,-,TRBJ2-1,TRBV27,-
CASSRFRTGGQPQHF,TGTGCCAGTAGTCGCTTTCGGACAGGGGGGCAGCCCCAGCATTTT,-,TRBJ1-5,TRBV19,TRBD1
CASSLPGNIQYF,TGTGCCAGCAGCCTTCCCGGGAACATTCAGTACTTC,-,TRBJ2-4,TRBV9,-
CASSLGSSYEQYF,TGTGCCAGCAGTTTAGGGAGCTCCTACGAGCAGTACTTC,-,TRBJ2-7,TRBV6-5,-
CASKQGAQGEQYF,TGTGCCAGCAAACAGGGGGCGCAAGGCGAGCAGTACTTC,-,TRBJ2-7,TRBV25-1,TRBD1
CAITSGTDNYGYTF,TGTGCCATCACATCCGGGACAGATAACTATGGCTACACCTTC,-,TRBJ1-2,TRBV10-3,TRBD1
CASTFTPLKGAETQYF,TGTGCCAGCACGTTTACACCGCTGAAGGGGGCTGAGACCCAGTACTTC,-,TRBJ2-5,TRBV6-6,TRBD1
CASSLSGVAYTQYF,TGTGCCAGCAGTTTATCAGGGGTCGCCTATACGCAGTATTTT,-,TRBJ2-3,TRBV27,-
CASSSRGPGKTQYF,TGTGCCAGCAGCTCCAGGGGGCCGGGGAAGACCCAGTACTTC,-,TRBJ2-5,TRBV5-4,TRBD1
CASSGLTSGPGELFF,TGCGCCAGCAGCGGACTAACTAGCGGCCCCGGGGAGCTGTTTTTT,-,TRBJ2-2,TRBV4-3,TRBD2
CASGKGMNTEAFF,TGTGCCAGTGGCAAGGGGATGAACACTGAAGCTTTCTTT,once,TRBJ1-1,TRBV19,-
CASSFRGNQPQHF,TGTGCCAGCAGTTTTAGGGGGAATCAGCCCCAGCATTTT,-,TRBJ1-5,TRBV27,-
CAWSGGQGSTYEQYF,TGTGCCTGGAGTGGAGGACAGGGGTCAACCTACGAGCAGTACTTC,-,TRBJ2-7,TRBV30,TRBD1
CASSLGGDRNGQPQHF,TGTGCCAGCAGCTTAGGGGGGGACAGGAATGGTCAGCCCCAGCATTTT,-,TRBJ1-5,TRBV7-6,TRBD1
CASSITAGEAETQYF,TGTGCCAGTAGTATAACGGCGGGAGAGGCGGAGACCCAGTACTTC,-,TRBJ2-5,TRBV19,TRBD2
CASSYGDRGTYEQYF,TGTGCCAGCAGTTACGGGGACAGGGGAACCTACGAGCAGTACTTC,-,TRBJ2-7,TRBV6-6,TRBD1
CSASPFSGGTTDTQYF,TGCAGTGCTAGTCCCTTTTCGGGAGGGACCACAGATACGCAGTATTTT,-,TRBJ2-3,TRBV20-1,TRBD2